The clone carrying this T cell receptor (beta chain) was counted a few times. This CDR3 is built from 14 residues. Trimming took off 2 bases at V and 1 base at J, with 11 bases between the two ends. Germline-derived CDR1 and CDR2 are GTSNPN and SVGIG (reference sequence). This sample was included in a study of T cell changes during pregnancy in multiple sclerosis. Some clones are missing from TCRdb's copy, which holds only in-frame ones; the method was immunoSEQ multiplex PCR. The sample holds under 80,000 clones, 85% to 95% seen once. The sequences come from peripheral blood, collected before pregnancy. This clonotype originated in a female donor with multiple sclerosis, enrolled in a pregnancy study. The chain joins TRBV30 to TRBJ1-1; D may be TRBD1 (5 bases). For the CDR3, the DNA is TGTGCCTGGAGTCGAAGACAGAGGAACACTGAAGCTTTCTTT. Its protein is CAWSRRQRNTEAFF.